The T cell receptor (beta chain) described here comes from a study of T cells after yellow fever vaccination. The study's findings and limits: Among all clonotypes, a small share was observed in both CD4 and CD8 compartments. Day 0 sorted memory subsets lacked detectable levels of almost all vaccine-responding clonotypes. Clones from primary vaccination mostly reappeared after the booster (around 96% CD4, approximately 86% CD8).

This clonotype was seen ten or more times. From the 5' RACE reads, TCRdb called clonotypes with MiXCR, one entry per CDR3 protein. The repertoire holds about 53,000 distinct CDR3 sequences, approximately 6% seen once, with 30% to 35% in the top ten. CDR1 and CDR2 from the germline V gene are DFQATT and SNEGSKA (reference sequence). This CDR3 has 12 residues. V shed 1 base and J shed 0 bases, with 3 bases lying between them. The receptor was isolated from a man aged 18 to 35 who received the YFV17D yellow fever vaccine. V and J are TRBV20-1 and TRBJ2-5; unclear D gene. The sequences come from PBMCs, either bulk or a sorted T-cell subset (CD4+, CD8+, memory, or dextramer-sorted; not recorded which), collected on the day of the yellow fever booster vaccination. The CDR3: CSARVYQETQYF. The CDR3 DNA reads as TGCAGTGCTAGAGTGTACCAAGAGACCCAGTACTTC.